This entry is about one TCR beta chain. What it binds is unknown. These data are taken from a study of brain metastases from non-small cell lung cancer. General observations from the study: In about 64% of brain metastases, T-cell clones were expanded compared with matched primary tumors.

The V gene's germline CDR1 is SQVTM and CDR2 ANQGSEA. V dropped 7 bases and J dropped 7 bases, with 21 bases sitting between them. The CDR3 is 14 amino acids. Produced via immunoSEQ multiplex PCR; TCRdb's table is partial and in-frame only. The sample contains more than 7,500 clones, just under 85% of which appear only once. This clonotype was obtained from a donor aged 40 or over with non-small cell lung cancer. The sample taken for sequencing was primary lung tumor tissue. The V gene is TRBV29-1, the J gene TRBJ2-3; D gene ambiguous. The CDR3 DNA follows: TGCAGCGGGGGTATTGGCAATCCACCACATACGCAGTATTTT. It codes for CSGGIGNPPHTQYF.